Listed below are T cell receptor beta chains from one sample, sequenced in a study of T cell changes during pregnancy in multiple sclerosis. Profiling relied on immunoSEQ multiplex PCR, and the TCRdb table lists in-frame clones only, not all of them. The sample lists tens of thousands of clones, 90% to 95% seen once, with approximately 0.9% in the top ten. Sequences were derived from peripheral blood, sampled before pregnancy. These receptors all stem from a female donor with multiple sclerosis, enrolled in a pregnancy study. CDR3s include the opening cysteine and the closing phenylalanine or tryptophan. The D gene is left open where the match is weak. The size entry is marked missing in some rows and otherwise reads once, few, many or a size class.

CDR3,DNA,V,size,D,J
CASSLKARSGGGPETQYF,TGTGCCAGCAGTCTAAAAGCCCGTAGCGGGGGGGGCCCAGAGACCCAGTACTTC,TRBV27,-,TRBD2,TRBJ2-5
CASSSLAGGPGTQYF,TGTGCCAGCAGCTCGCTAGCGGGGGGGCCCGGGACCCAGTACTTC,TRBV7-3,-,TRBD2,TRBJ2-5
CASTRAGQGGETQYF,TGTGCCAGCACCCGCGCCGGACAGGGGGGAGAGACCCAGTACTTC,TRBV5-5,-,TRBD1,TRBJ2-5
CASSFGTPYSGNTIYF,TGTGCCAGCAGCTTTGGGACACCATACTCTGGAAACACCATATATTTT,TRBV7-9,-,-,TRBJ1-3
CASPGDDYTF,TGCGCCAGCCCCGGAGACGACTACACCTTC,TRBV10-2,-,-,TRBJ1-2
CASSLGSSGRQAFF,TGTGCCAGCAGCTTAGGTTCTTCGGGGAGACAAGCTTTCTTT,TRBV11-3,-,-,TRBJ1-1
CATLEVRAQHYGYTF,TGTGCCACCCTGGAGGTGAGGGCCCAACACTATGGCTACACCTTC,TRBV6-5,-,-,TRBJ1-2
CASSPRPHEQYF,TGTGCCAGCAGCCCCCGTCCCCACGAGCAGTACTTC,TRBV7-2,few,-,TRBJ2-7
CASSPLSRQGHNSPLHF,TGTGCCAGCTCACCCCTTTCGAGACAGGGTCATAATTCACCCCTCCACTTT,TRBV18,-,TRBD1,TRBJ1-6
CASSFQGARNTEAFF,TGTGCCAGCAGTTTTCAGGGGGCAAGGAACACTGAAGCTTTCTTT,TRBV27,once,TRBD1,TRBJ1-1
CAISFGDYGYTF,TGTGCCATATCTTTCGGGGACTATGGCTACACCTTC,TRBV10-3,-,-,TRBJ1-2
CAWSVGGASYNEQFF,TGTGCCTGGAGTGTAGGGGGGGCCTCCTACAATGAGCAGTTCTTC,TRBV30,-,-,TRBJ2-1
CASNLQGLTSGNTIYF,TGTGCCAGCAACCTCCAGGGACTGACCTCTGGAAACACCATATATTTT,TRBV5-6,-,-,TRBJ1-3
CASSLFKQALWEQYF,TGTGCCAGCAGCTTGTTCAAACAGGCCCTCTGGGAGCAGTACTTC,TRBV5-6,-,-,TRBJ2-7
CASSLYRVSTDTQYF,TGTGCCAGCTCACTCTACAGGGTGAGCACAGATACGCAGTATTTT,TRBV18,-,-,TRBJ2-3
CASSPRRRGSYEQYF,TGTGCCAGCAGTCCAAGACGGAGGGGCTCCTACGAGCAGTACTTC,TRBV7-2,-,-,TRBJ2-7
CASKPGQGDRYGYTF,TGTGCCAGCAAGCCGGGACAGGGGGATCGCTATGGCTACACCTTC,TRBV2,-,TRBD1,TRBJ1-2
CASSQGLLNQPQHF,TGCGCCAGCAGCCAAGGACTGCTCAATCAGCCCCAGCATTTT,TRBV4-1,-,-,TRBJ1-5
CAWSNSKEAFF,TGTGCCTGGAGTAACTCCAAAGAAGCTTTCTTT,TRBV30,-,-,TRBJ1-1
CASSLGARIVTDTQYF,TGTGCCAGCAGCTTAGGAGCCAGGATTGTGACAGATACGCAGTATTTT,TRBV7-6,-,-,TRBJ2-3
CAILASGGTQYF,TGTGCCATCTTGGCATCAGGGGGGACCCAGTACTTC,TRBV15,-,TRBD1,TRBJ2-5
CASSQRLAGGLGEQFF,TGTGCCAGCAGTCAAAGACTAGCGGGGGGTTTGGGTGAGCAGTTCTTC,TRBV7-3,once,TRBD2,TRBJ2-1
CASSLGDRDGYTF,TGTGCCAGCAGCTTAGGAGACAGGGATGGCTACACCTTC,TRBV7-2,once,TRBD1,TRBJ1-2
CASSTSAGELYEQYF,TGTGCCAGTAGTACGTCGGCAGGGGAGCTGTACGAGCAGTACTTC,TRBV19,-,-,TRBJ2-7